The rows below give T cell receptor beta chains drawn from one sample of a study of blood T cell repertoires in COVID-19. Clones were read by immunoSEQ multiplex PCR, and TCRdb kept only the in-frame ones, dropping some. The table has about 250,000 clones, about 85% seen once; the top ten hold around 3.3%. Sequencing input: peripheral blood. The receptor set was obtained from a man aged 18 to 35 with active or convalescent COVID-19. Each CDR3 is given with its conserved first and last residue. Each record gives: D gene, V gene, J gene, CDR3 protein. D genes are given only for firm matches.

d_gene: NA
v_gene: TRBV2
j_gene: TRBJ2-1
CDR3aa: CASTRYNEQFF

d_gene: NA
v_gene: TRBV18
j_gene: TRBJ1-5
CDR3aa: CASSTQGNGQPQHF

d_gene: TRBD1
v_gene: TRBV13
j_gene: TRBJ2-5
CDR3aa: CASSLGGQGVQETQYF

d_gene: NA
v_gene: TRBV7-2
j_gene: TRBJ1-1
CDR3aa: CASSEGFAEAFF

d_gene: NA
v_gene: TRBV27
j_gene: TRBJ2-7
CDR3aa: CASSLAPTVLYEQYF

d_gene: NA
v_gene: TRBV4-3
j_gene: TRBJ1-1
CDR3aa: CASSQAPGQNTEAFF

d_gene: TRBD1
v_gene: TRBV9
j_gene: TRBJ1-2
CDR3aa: CASADSVQGGDGDGYTF

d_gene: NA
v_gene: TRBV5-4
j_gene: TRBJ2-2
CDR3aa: CASSLGHSKSTGELFF

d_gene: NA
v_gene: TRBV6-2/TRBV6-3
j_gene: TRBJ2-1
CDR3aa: CASSYLGGNEQFF

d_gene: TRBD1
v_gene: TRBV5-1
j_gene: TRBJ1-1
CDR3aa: CASSLRQGPNTEAFF

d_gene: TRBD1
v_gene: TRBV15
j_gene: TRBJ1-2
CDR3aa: CATSSRQGIGGYTF

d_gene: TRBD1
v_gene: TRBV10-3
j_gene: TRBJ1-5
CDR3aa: CAISDRGDQPQHF

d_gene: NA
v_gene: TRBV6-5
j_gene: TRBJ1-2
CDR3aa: CASSKRQAYDYGYTF

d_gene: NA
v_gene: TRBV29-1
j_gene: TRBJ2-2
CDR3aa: CSVPGHNTGELFF

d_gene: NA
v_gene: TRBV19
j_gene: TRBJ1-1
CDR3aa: CASQTGFGGTEAFF

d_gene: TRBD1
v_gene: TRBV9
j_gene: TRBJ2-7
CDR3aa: CASSLAGTASGDPYEQYF

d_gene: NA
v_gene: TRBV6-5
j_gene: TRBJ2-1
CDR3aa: CASIGPQDFEQFF

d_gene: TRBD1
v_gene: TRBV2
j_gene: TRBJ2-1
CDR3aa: CASSEGQGIYNEQFF

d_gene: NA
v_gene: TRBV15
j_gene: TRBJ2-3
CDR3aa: CATSRDEATDTQYF

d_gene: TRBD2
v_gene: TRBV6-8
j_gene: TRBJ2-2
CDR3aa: CASSIWPPSGSNTGELFF

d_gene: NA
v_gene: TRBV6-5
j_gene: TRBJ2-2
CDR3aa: CATRASAANTGELFF

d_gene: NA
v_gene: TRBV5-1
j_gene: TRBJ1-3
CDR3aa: CASSPRGGGNTIYF

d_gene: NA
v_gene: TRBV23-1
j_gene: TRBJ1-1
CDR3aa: CASSQSWTANTEAFF

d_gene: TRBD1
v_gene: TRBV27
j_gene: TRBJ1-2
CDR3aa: CASSLTARGRGGYTF

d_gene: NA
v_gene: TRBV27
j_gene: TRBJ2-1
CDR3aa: CASSDRTVSYNEQFF

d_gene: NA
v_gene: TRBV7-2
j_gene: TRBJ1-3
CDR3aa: CASSPLGVGGGNTIYF

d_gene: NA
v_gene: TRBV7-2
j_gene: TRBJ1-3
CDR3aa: CASSLGGWSGNTIYF

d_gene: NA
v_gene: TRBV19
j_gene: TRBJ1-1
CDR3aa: CASTMWGGLSEAFF

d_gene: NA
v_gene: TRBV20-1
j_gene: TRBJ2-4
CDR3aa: CSASTSLAKNIQYF

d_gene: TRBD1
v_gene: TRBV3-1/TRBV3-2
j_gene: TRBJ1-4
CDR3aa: CASSQRDRGRTSGNEKLFF

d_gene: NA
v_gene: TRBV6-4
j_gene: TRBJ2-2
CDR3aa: CASSVSPGLNTGELFF

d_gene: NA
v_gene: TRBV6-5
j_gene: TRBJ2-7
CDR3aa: CASSTAIPYEQYF

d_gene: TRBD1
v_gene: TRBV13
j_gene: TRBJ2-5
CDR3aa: CASSPSGTGGPLQETQYF

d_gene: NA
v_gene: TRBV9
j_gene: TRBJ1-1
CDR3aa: CASSVVAEAEAFF

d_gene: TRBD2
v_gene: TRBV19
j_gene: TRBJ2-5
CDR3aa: CASSPTSGVGETQYF

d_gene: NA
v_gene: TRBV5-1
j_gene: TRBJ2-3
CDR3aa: CASSLAVVDTQYF

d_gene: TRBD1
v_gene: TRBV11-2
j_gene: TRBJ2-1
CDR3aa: CASSTGTGFYEQFF

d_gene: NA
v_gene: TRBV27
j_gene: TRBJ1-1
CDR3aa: CASSLRQGLDTEAFF

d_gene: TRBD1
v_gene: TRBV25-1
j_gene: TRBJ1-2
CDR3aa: CASSEDRTGGAYGYTF

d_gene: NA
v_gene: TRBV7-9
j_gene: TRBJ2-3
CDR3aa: CASSPTGGTDTQYF

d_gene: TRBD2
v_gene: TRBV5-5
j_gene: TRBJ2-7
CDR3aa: CASSLDPSGSYEQYF

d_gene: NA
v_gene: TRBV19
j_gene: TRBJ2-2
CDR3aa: CASSTGNTGELFF

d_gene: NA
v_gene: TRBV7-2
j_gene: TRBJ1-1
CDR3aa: CASSSAAGGLEAFF

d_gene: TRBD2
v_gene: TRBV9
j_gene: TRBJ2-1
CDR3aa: CASSVGPRAGGPYNEQFF

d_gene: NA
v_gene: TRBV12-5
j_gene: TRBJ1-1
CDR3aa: CASGPRVGEAFF

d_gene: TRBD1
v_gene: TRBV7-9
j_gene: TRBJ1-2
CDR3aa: CASSASGTENYGYTF

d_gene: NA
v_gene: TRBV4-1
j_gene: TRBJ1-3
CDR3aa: CASSQDREAGNTIYF

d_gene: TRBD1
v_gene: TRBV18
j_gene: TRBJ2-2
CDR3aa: CASSHYPDRGITGELFF